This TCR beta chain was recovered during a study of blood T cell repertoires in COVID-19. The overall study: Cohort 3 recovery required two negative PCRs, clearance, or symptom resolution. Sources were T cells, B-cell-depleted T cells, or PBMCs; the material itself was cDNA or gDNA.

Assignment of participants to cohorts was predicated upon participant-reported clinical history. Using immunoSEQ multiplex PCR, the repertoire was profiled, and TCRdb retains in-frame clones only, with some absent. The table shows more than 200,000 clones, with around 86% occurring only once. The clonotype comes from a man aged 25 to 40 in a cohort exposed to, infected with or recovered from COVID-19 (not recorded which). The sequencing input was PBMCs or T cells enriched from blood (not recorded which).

CDR3 DNA: TGTGCCAGCCGAGCCTCTAGCGGGGGACCCTACGAGCAGTACTTC. This sequence encodes CASRASSGGPYEQYF. The rearrangement joins TRBV28 to TRBJ2-7; 10 positions agree with TRBD2. The CDR3 spans 15 residues. Germline V gives CDR1 MDHEN, CDR2 SYDVKM. The V gene end was trimmed by 8 bases and the J gene end by 2 bases; junction bases not matched to a gene: 9.